This is a list of T cell receptor beta chains from one sample in a study of vaccination and CD4 T cells after COVID-19. No antigen has been assigned to these receptors. From the PCR reads, TCRdb called clonotypes with MiXCR, one entry per CDR3 protein. The repertoire holds over 15,000 distinct CDR3 sequences, with roughly 54% as singletons. The specimen was CD4+ T cells from blood, cultured in vitro. Receptors originate from a human donor who had recovered from COVID-19. The CDR3 runs from the conserved cysteine through the conserved F or W. D genes are given only for firm matches. Size tells how often a clone was seen (once, few, many) or the class of an expanded clone, and some rows leave it out.

j_call,cdr3_length,v_call,clone_size,d_call,cdr3_nt,cdr3_aa
TRBJ2-2,15,TRBV29-1,once,-,TGCAGCGTAATATGGGGGAATTCGAACACCGGGGAGCTGTTTTTT,CSVIWGNSNTGELFF
TRBJ1-1,15,TRBV5-8,-,-,TGTGCCAGCAGCTTGGGGCCGGGGGCGGTCACTGAAGCTTTCTTT,CASSLGPGAVTEAFF
TRBJ2-1,16,TRBV15,-,-,TGTGCCACCAGCAGAGACCGACAGAGGGATTTGAATGAGCAGTTCTTC,CATSRDRQRDLNEQFF
TRBJ1-1,13,TRBV12-3/TRBV12-4,-,-,TGTGCCAGCGGGGGTCAAGTGAACACTGAAGCTTTCTTT,CASGGQVNTEAFF
TRBJ1-5,12,TRBV28,-,-,TGTGCCAGCAGGCGAACAGGGAAGCCCCAGCATTTT,CASRRTGKPQHF
TRBJ2-2,16,TRBV20-1,once,TRBD1,TGCAGTGCTAGAGATCCGTGGACAGGGCAAGCCGGGGAGCTGTTTTTT,CSARDPWTGQAGELFF
TRBJ1-2,13,TRBV7-2,few,-,TGTGCCAGCAGCTGGGACACAAACTATGGCTACACCTTC,CASSWDTNYGYTF
TRBJ2-2,14,TRBV7-2,few,TRBD2,TGTGCCAGCAGCTCCAGACTAGCCCCCGGGGAGCTGTTTTTT,CASSSRLAPGELFF
TRBJ1-3,14,TRBV12-3/TRBV12-4,few,-,TGTGCCAGCAGTACAGGGAGCTCTGGAAACACCATATATTTT,CASSTGSSGNTIYF
TRBJ2-2,16,TRBV28,-,-,TGTGCCAGCAGTTTATTAGTCACATCGAACACCGGGGAGCTGTTTTTT,CASSLLVTSNTGELFF
TRBJ2-1,18,TRBV20-1,-,TRBD2,TGCAGTGCTAGAGATAGCGGGCCTGGCGGTAGCTCCTACAATGAGCAGTTCTTC,CSARDSGPGGSSYNEQFF